This T cell receptor beta chain derives from a study of T cell responses to AZD1222 COVID-19 vaccine. The CDR3 covers 13 residues. The ends were cut back, 2 bases at V and 1 base at J, with 8 bases in the middle. CDR1 and CDR2 from the germline V gene are GTSNPN and SVGIG (reference sequence). Sequencing was performed with immunoSEQ multiplex PCR; in TCRdb, only in-frame clones are kept and a portion is missing. The sample holds about 180,000 clones; 85% to 95% are singletons and the top ten take 2.6%. The sequencing used peripheral blood, collected on day 0 of AZD1222 vaccination. This TCR derives from an adult in good health. J is TRBJ1-1 and V is TRBV30; D ambiguous. The CDR3 protein is CAWSLTRNTEAFF. In nucleotides, the CDR3 is TGTGCCTGGAGTTTAACCAGGAACACTGAAGCTTTCTTT.